This TCR beta chain was retrieved from a study of neurological immune-mediated disorders. Study-wide background: Relapsing-remitting disease affected about 31, and secondary progressive 3, of roughly 35 multiple sclerosis patients. Study-wide results and limits: The absence of any CDR3 amino acid sequence shared by expanded clones across subjects suggests that repertoires were private in all groups.

The CDR3 contains 16 residues. The germline gives CDR1 LGHNT, CDR2 FRNRAP. Trimming removed 0 bases from V and 4 bases from J, with 15 bases in between. As for this clonotype: Antigen unknown.

The cDNA was generated through 5'RACE incorporating 10-nucleotide random UMIs. MiXCR, applied by TCRdb to the 5' RACE reads, yields one record per CDR3 protein. The table shows about 60,000 distinct CDR3 sequences, with roughly 3.5% occurring only once. The receptor was derived from a woman in her sixties with multiple sclerosis. The chain joins TRBV12-5 to TRBJ1-1, with D tentatively TRBD1 (6 bases). Sequencing used PBMCs. The CDR3 DNA is TGTGCTAGTGGTTTGGTACTGGGGGGCCGAATCACTGAAGCTTTCTTT. Its translation: CASGLVLGGRITEAFF.